These 25 T cell receptor beta chains were sequenced from one sample in a study of blood T cell repertoires in COVID-19. The assay was immunoSEQ multiplex PCR, and TCRdb's table has in-frame clones only and misses some. The sample shows approximately 270,000 clones, about nine tenths of them seen only once. Sequenced input: peripheral blood. The receptors were gathered from a man over 45 with acute or convalescent COVID-19.

This clone was seen a few times. The gene calls are TRBV5-1 and TRBJ2-5, with 7 bases identical to TRBD2. Trimming took 0 bases from V and 0 from J; bases not matched to a gene: 11. The germline V gene encodes CDR1 SGHRS and CDR2 YFSETQ. CDR3 length: 18 amino acids. This CDR3 reads CASSLAGGGGLDQETQYF. The CDR3, as DNA: TGCGCCAGCAGCTTGGCCGGCGGGGGTGGTCTGGACCAAGAGACCCAGTACTTC. Looking up the rest from reference TRBV5-1 and TRBJ2-5 gives the full variable domain: KAGVTQTPRYLIKTRGQQVTLSCSPISGHRSVSWYQQTPGQGLQFLFEYFSETQRNKGNFPGRFSGRQFSNSRSEMNVSTLELGDSALYLCASSLAGGGGLDQETQYFGPGTRLLVL.

The chain is built from TRBV5-5 and TRBJ1-2; tentative D call: TRBD1 (6 bases). This CDR3 is 15 amino acids long. Germline loops: CDR1 SGHKS, CDR2 YYEKEE (reference sequence). Trimming cost V 5 bases and J 4 bases, with 18 bases left between them. This chain's CDR3 is CASSARQEPGYGYTF. DNA of the CDR3: TGTGCCAGCAGTGCACGACAGGAACCTGGCTATGGCTACACCTTC.

A single count supports this clone. The rearrangement links TRBV11-2 to TRBJ2-2; TRBD1 agrees at 7 bases. With V trimmed by 2 bases and J by 7 bases, 7 bases remained unmatched. CDR3 length equals 15 residues. Germline V CDR1 and CDR2: SGHAT, FQNNGV. CDR3 sequence (DNA): TGTGCCAGCAGCTTACCCAGGGGGAAAGTCGGGGAGCTGTTTTTT. It specifies CASSLPRGKVGELFF.

This chain uses TRBV27 with TRBJ1-4; maybe TRBD1 (5 bases). Trimming removed 5 bases at V and 7 bases at J, with 17 bases between. The length of the CDR3 is 15 residues. Germline CDR1 reads MNHEY; CDR2 reads SMNVEV (reference sequence). The CDR3 DNA sequence: TGTGCCAGCAGTCCCCCGGGGGAGGGAAGTGAAAAACTGTTTTTT. It specifies CASSPPGEGSEKLFF.

The rearrangement uses TRBV7-9 and TRBJ2-2, with 7 positions matching TRBD2. Trimming took 4 bases from V and 1 from J; bases not matched to a gene: 0. CDR3 length equals 14 residues. From germline, CDR1 is SEHNR and CDR2 FQNEAQ (reference sequence). Written as DNA, the CDR3 is TGTGCCAGCAGCTCGGGAGGGAACACCGGGGAGCTGTTTTTT. This translates into CASSSGGNTGELFF.

The V gene is TRBV5-1, the J gene TRBJ2-1; TRBD1 might be the D (5 bases). V was shortened by 0 bases and J by 6 bases, with 7 bases between the two germline ends. The CDR3 has 13 residues. CDR1 and CDR2 from the germline V gene are SGHRS and YFSETQ. The CDR3 spells CASSLGTGNEQFF. Written as DNA, the CDR3 is TGCGCCAGCAGCTTGGGAACAGGCAATGAGCAGTTCTTC. The full variable domain, its missing parts supplied by reference TRBV5-1 and TRBJ2-1, is KAGVTQTPRYLIKTRGQQVTLSCSPISGHRSVSWYQQTPGQGLQFLFEYFSETQRNKGNFPGRFSGRQFSNSRSEMNVSTLELGDSALYLCASSLGTGNEQFFGPGTRLTVL.

This chain connects TRBV29-1 to TRBJ1-3; 8 bases fit TRBD1. V trimming: 4 bases; J trimming: 0 bases; junction bases outside the gene matches: 2. This CDR3 has 14 amino acids. The V gene's germline CDR1 is SQVTM and CDR2 ANQGSEA. CDR3 nucleotide sequence: TGCAGCGTTGGGACAGGGAACTCTGGAAACACCATATATTTT. Encoded protein: CSVGTGNSGNTIYF. Using reference TRBV29-1 and TRBJ1-3 for the parts outside the CDR3, the full variable domain is SAVISQKPSRDICQRGTSLTIQCQVDSQVTMMFWYRQQPGQSLTLIATANQGSEATYESGFVIDKFPISRPNLTFSTLTVSNMSPEDSSIYLCSVGTGNSGNTIYFGEGSWLTVV.

The chain links TRBV10-3 to TRBJ1-6; 7 nucleotides align to TRBD1. Trimming at V came to 10 bases and at J to 4 bases, leaving 7 bases not matched to a gene. Germline loops: CDR1 ENHRY, CDR2 SYGVKD. The CDR3 has 14 residues. The CDR3 protein is CASRTTGYNSPLHF. DNA for the CDR3: TGTGCCAGCCGTACGACAGGGTATAATTCACCCCTCCACTTT.

The chain is built from TRBV6-5 and TRBJ2-6; no clear D. There are 15 residues in the CDR3. V was clipped by 6 bases and J by 0 bases, with 9 bases between them. Germline assignment: CDR1 MNHEY and CDR2 SVGAGI. CDR3 nucleotide sequence: TGTGCCAGCAGAGAGTTCTTCTCTGGGGCCAACGTCCTGACTTTC. This translates into CASREFFSGANVLTF.

This chain connects TRBV19 to TRBJ1-5; D gene ambiguous. Germline loops: CDR1 LNHDA, CDR2 SQIVND (reference sequence). The CDR3 has 13 residues. The V end lost 11 bases, the J end lost 2 bases, and 13 bases lay between the germline ends. The CDR3 DNA is TGTGCCTCCGCGGGCGGCGGCAATCAGCCCCAGCATTTT. Amino acid sequence: CASAGGGNQPQHF.

CDR3 coding DNA: TGTGCCAGCAGTTCCGGGAGCTCTGGAAACACCATATATTTT. Translating gives CASSSGSSGNTIYF. The chain is built from TRBV2 and TRBJ1-3; D is unclear. This CDR3 is 14 amino acids long. Trimming cost V 5 bases and J 0 bases, with 8 bases left between them. Germline values: CDR1 SNHLY, CDR2 FYNNEI.

Written as DNA, the CDR3 is TGTGCCAGCAACCGGGGGGGAGACATACGAAATGAAAAACTGTTTTTT. Its protein product is CASNRGGDIRNEKLFF. V is TRBV9 and J is TRBJ1-4, with a possible D match to TRBD1 (5 bases). There are 16 residues in the CDR3. The germline CDR1 and CDR2 sequences are SGDLS and YYNGEE. V lost 6 bases, J lost 5 bases, and 20 bases lay in between. Filled out from reference TRBV9 and TRBJ1-4, the complete variable domain reads DSGVTQTPKHLITATGQRVTLRCSPRSGDLSVYWYQQSLDQGLQFLIQYYNGEERAKGNILERFSAQQFPDLHSELNLSSLELGDSALYFCASNRGGDIRNEKLFFGSGTQLSVL.

The chain recombines TRBV5-4 with TRBJ2-4; possible D gene TRBD2, 5 bases. V gave up 2 bases and J gave up 0 bases, with 9 bases separating them. The CDR3 is made up of 15 amino acids. Germline V lookup: CDR1 SGHNT, CDR2 YYREEE (reference sequence). The DNA of the CDR3 is TGTGCCAGCAGCTTCCCAGGACTAGCCAAAAACATTCAGTACTTC. Encoded protein: CASSFPGLAKNIQYF.

This rearrangement joins TRBV13 to TRBJ2-2; 7 bases map to TRBD2. The V gene's germline CDR1 is PRHDT and CDR2 FYEKMQ (reference sequence). The length of the CDR3 is 18 residues. The ends lost 5 bases at V and 7 bases at J; junction bases unmatched: 19. The CDR3 region has the DNA TGTGCCAGCAGCCCCACCTTCGGGACTACCTCATCCGGCGGGGAGCTGTTTTTT. It is translated as CASSPTFGTTSSGGELFF. Complete variable domain (other parts from reference TRBV13 and TRBJ2-2): AAGVIQSPRHLIKEKRETATLKCYPIPRHDTVYWYQQGPGQDPQFLISFYEKMQSDKGSIPDRFSAQQFSDYHSELNMSSLELGDSALYFCASSPTFGTTSSGGELFFGEGSRLTVL.

The V gene is TRBV29-1, the J gene TRBJ1-1; D is uncertain. Looked up from germline, CDR1 is SQVTM and CDR2 is ANQGSEA. The CDR3 extends over 15 amino acids. Trimming stripped 4 bases from V and 1 base from J, with 16 bases between. CDR3 region: CSVGHRRGGNTEAFF. The CDR3 DNA follows: TGCAGCGTTGGCCACCGGCGGGGAGGGAACACTGAAGCTTTCTTT.

The V and J genes are TRBV4-1 and TRBJ1-6, with a tentative D call TRBD1 (5 bases). The CDR3 has 15 amino acids. Germline-derived CDR1 and CDR2 are MGHRA and YSYEKL. The V gene lost 4 bases and the J gene lost 4 bases, with 11 bases spanning the gap. The CDR3 protein is CASSRGAAYNSPLHF. The DNA for the CDR3 is TGCGCCAGCAGCCGCGGGGCAGCGTATAATTCACCCCTCCACTTT.

CDR3 DNA: TGTGCCAGCAGCTACCGACAGGGGGGCTACGAGCAGTACTTC. This encodes CASSYRQGGYEQYF. This chain links TRBV7-2 with TRBJ2-7, with 9 bases that match TRBD1. Unmatched junction bases numbered 4, after V lost 4 bases and J lost 3 bases. The germline V gene encodes CDR1 SGHTA and CDR2 FQGNSA. CDR3 length: 14 residues.

This clone has just one count. The J gene is TRBJ1-2, the V gene TRBV2; D possibly corresponds to TRBD1 (6 bases). Trimming took 8 bases from V and 2 from J, leaving 12 bases between them. The CDR3 runs to 13 residues. Germline V gene data show CDR1 as SNHLY and CDR2 as FYNNEI. Here the CDR3 DNA reads TGTGCCAGCGTGGGGGCCTTGAACTATGGCTACACCTTC. It specifies CASVGALNYGYTF.

The chain links TRBV19 to TRBJ1-2, with D uncertain. Germline V CDR1 and CDR2: LNHDA, SQIVND (reference sequence). CDR3 size: 16 residues. V shed 3 bases and J shed 4 bases, with 18 bases lying between them. The CDR3 DNA is TGTGCCAGTAGTATTTATGCGGCCCGGGGAGGCTATGGCTACACCTTC. Protein sequence: CASSIYAARGGYGYTF.

The gene calls are TRBV6-5 and TRBJ1-1; the D gene is possibly TRBD1 (5 bases). The germline V gene encodes CDR1 MNHEY and CDR2 SVGAGI. The CDR3 loop spans 13 amino acids. The V gene lost 2 bases and the J gene lost 4 bases, with 8 bases spanning the gap. The CDR3 bases are TGTGCCAGCAGTTACCTGGGGGGCACTGAAGCTTTCTTT. Translation gives CASSYLGGTEAFF.

The rearrangement links TRBV4-2 to TRBJ2-5; the D gene is possibly TRBD2 (7 bases). The CDR3 loop spans 15 amino acids. CDR1 is LGHNA, CDR2 YNFKEQ, per germline. V dropped 1 base and J dropped 5 bases, with 14 bases sitting between them. Here the CDR3 reads CASSQGGGSGETQYF. CDR3 bases: TGTGCCAGCAGCCAAGGGGGGGGCTCAGGGGAGACCCAGTACTTC.

J is TRBJ1-3 and V is TRBV5-4; D perhaps matches TRBD1 (5 bases). V gave up 0 bases and J gave up 0 bases, with 7 bases separating them. CDR1 and CDR2 (germline): SGHNT, YYREEE (reference sequence). This CDR3 spans 15 amino acids. CDR3 protein: CASSLGQRSGNTIYF. The CDR3 DNA follows: TGTGCCAGCAGCTTGGGACAGCGCTCTGGAAACACCATATATTTT.

The rearrangement joins TRBV9 to TRBJ1-1; D unresolved. Germline CDR1 SGDLS, CDR2 YYNGEE. Trimming shortened V by 4 bases and J by 0 bases, and 4 bases separated the two germline ends. The CDR3 consists of 12 residues. The CDR3 is CASSQVNTEAFF. CDR3 coding DNA: TGTGCCAGCAGCCAGGTGAACACTGAAGCTTTCTTT.

This rearrangement joins TRBV7-2 to TRBJ2-7; 7 nucleotides match TRBD2. The CDR3 is 12 amino acids. V lost 5 bases and J lost 13; bases outside the gene matches: 11. In germline, CDR1 is SGHTA, CDR2 FQGNSA. The CDR3 bases are TGTGCCAGCAGCCTGCCGGGACTAAGGTTATACTTC. This sequence encodes CASSLPGLRLYF.

J is TRBJ1-1 and V is TRBV3-1 (or the pseudogene TRBV3-2); TRBD1 might be the D (5 bases). Per germline, CDR1 LGHDT and CDR2 YNNKEL (reference sequence). CDR3 length equals 14 residues. Trimming stripped 2 bases from V and 1 base from J, with 8 bases between. The CDR3 DNA reads TGTGCCAGCAGCCAACGACAGTGGAACACTGAAGCTTTCTTT. It specifies CASSQRQWNTEAFF.